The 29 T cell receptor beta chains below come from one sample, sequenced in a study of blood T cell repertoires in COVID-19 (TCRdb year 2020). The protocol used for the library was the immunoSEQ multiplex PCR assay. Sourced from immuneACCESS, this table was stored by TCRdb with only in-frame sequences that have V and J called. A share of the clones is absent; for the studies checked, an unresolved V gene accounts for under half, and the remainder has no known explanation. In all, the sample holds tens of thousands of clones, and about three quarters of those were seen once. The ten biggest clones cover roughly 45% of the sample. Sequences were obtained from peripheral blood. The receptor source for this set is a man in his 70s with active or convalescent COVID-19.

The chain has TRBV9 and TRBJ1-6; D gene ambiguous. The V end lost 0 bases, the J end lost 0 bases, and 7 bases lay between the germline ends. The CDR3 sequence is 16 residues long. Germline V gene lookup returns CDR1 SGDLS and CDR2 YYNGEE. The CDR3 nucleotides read TGTGCCAGCAGCGTAGACAGTAGCTCCTATAATTCACCCCTCCACTTT. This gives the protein CASSVDSSSYNSPLHF.

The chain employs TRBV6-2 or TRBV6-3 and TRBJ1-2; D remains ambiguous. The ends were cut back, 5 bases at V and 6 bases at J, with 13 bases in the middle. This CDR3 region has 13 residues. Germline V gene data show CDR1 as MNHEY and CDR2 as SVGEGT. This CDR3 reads CASSSSVVDGYTF. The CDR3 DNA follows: TGTGCCAGCAGTAGCTCGGTCGTCGATGGCTACACCTTC.

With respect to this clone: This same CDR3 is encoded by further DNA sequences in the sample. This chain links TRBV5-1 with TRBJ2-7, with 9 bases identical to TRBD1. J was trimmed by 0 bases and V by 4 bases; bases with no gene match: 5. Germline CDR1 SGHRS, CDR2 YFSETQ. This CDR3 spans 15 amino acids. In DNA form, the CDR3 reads TGCGCCAGCAGCCCAACAGGGGGCAGCTCCTACGAGCAGTACTTC. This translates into CASSPTGGSSYEQYF.

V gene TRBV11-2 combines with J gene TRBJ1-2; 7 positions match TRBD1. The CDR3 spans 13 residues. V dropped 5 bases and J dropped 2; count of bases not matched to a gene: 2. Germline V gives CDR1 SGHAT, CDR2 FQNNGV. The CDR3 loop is CASSQQGNYGYTF. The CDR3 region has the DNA TGTGCCAGCAGCCAACAGGGGAACTATGGCTACACCTTC.

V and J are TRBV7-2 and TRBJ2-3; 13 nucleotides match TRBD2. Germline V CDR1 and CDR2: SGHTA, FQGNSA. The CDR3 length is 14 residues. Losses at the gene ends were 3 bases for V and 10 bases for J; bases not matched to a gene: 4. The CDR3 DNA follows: TGTGCCAGCAGCTTTACCGGGACTAGCGGGGCGCAGTATTTT. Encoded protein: CASSFTGTSGAQYF.

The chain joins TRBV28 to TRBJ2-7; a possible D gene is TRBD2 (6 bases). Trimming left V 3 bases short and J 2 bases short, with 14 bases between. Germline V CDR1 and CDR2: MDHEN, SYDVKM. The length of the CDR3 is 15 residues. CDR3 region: CASSFHGGAPYEQYF. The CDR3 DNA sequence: TGTGCCAGCAGTTTCCACGGGGGAGCCCCCTACGAGCAGTACTTC.

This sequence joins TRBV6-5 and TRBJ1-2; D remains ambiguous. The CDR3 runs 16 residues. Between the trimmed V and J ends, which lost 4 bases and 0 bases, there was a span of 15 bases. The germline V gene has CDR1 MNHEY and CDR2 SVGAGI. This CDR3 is CASSSHRGSTNYGYTF. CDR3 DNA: TGTGCCAGCAGTTCCCATCGAGGGTCGACTAACTATGGCTACACCTTC.

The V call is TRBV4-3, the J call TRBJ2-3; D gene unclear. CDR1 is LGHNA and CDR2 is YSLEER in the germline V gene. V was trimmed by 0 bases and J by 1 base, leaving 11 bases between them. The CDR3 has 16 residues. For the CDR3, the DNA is TGCGCCAGCAGCCAAGATAGAAACCTTGGCACAGATACGCAGTATTTT. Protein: CASSQDRNLGTDTQYF.

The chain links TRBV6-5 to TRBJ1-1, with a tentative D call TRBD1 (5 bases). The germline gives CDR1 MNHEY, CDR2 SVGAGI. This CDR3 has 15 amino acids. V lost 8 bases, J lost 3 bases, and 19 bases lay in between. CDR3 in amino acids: CASASRVVGHTEAFF. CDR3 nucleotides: TGTGCCAGCGCCAGCAGGGTGGTAGGCCACACTGAAGCTTTCTTT.

CDR3 nucleotide sequence: TGTGCCACCAGTGATTTTAGTGAGACCCAGTACTTC. Residues: CATSDFSETQYF. The gene calls are TRBV24-1 and TRBJ2-5; D gene ambiguous. This CDR3 comprises 12 residues. V was shortened by 1 base and J by 5 bases, with 4 bases between the two germline ends. The germline gives CDR1 KGHDR, CDR2 SFDVKD.

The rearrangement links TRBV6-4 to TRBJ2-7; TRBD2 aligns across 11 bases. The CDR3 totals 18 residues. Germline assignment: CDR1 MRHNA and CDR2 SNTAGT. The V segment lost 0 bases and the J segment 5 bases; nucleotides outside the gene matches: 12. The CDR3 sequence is CASSDSLIAGGPSHEQYF. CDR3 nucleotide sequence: TGTGCCAGCAGTGACTCGCTTATAGCGGGAGGGCCATCTCACGAGCAGTACTTC.

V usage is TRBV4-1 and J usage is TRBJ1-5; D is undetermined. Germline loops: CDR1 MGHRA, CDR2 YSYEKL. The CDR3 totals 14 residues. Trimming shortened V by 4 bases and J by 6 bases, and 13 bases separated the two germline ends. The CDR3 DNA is TGCGCCAGCAGCCTACGACTGGCTAGTCAGCCCCAGCATTTT. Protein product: CASSLRLASQPQHF.

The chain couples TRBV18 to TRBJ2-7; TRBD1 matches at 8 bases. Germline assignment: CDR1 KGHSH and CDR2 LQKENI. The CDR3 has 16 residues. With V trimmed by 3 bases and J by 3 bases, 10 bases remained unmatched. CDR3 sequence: CASSPVIGQGSYEQYF. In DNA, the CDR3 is TGTGCCAGCTCACCTGTTATAGGACAGGGTAGCTACGAGCAGTACTTC.

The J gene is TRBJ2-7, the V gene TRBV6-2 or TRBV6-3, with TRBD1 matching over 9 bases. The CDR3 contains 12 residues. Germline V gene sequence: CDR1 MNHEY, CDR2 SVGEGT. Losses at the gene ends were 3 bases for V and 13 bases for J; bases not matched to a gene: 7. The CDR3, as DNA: TGTGCCAGCAGTTATCACGCGGGACAGGGATACTTC. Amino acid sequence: CASSYHAGQGYF.

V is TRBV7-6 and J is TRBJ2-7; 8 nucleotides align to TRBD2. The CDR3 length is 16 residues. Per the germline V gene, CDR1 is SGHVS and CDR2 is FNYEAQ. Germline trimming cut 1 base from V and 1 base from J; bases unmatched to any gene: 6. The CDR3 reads CASSLGGRRPSYEQYF. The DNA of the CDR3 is TGTGCCAGCAGCTTAGGCGGGAGGAGGCCGTCCTACGAGCAGTACTTC.

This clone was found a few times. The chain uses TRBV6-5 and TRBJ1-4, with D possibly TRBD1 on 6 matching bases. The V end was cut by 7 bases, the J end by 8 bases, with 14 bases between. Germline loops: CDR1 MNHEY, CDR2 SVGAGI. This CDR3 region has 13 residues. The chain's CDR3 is CASMSRGREKLFF. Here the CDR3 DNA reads TGTGCCAGCATGAGCAGGGGTCGGGAAAAACTGTTTTTT.

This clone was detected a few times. CDR3 in DNA: TGTGCCAGCATTTCCTTTGGGCAAGTTGAAGCTTTCTTT. Translating gives CASISFGQVEAFF. This chain joins TRBV28 and TRBJ1-1; the D is unclear. The CDR3 covers 13 residues. V lost 7 bases to trimming and J lost 7 bases, with 16 bases between them. Germline CDR1 reads MDHEN; CDR2 reads SYDVKM.

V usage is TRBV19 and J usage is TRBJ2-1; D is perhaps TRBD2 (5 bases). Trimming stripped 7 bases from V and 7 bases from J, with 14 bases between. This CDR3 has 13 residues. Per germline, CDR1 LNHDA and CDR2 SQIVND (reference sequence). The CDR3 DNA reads TGTGCCAGTACTAGCTTATATTGGAATGAGCAGTTCTTC. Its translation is CASTSLYWNEQFF.

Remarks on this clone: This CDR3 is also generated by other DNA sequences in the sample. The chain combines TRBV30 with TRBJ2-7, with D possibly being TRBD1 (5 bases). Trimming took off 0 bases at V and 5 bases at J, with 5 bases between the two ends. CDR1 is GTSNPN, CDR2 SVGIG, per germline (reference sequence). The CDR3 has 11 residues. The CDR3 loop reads CAWSVRDEQYF. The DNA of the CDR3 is TGTGCCTGGAGTGTCAGGGACGAGCAGTACTTC.

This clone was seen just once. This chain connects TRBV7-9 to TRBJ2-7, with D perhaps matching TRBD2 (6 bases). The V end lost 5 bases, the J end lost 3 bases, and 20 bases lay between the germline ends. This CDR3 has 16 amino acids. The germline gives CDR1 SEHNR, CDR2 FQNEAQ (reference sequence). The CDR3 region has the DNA TGTGCCAGCAGCCTCCAAAATCGACGGGGGAACTACGAGCAGTACTTC. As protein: CASSLQNRRGNYEQYF.

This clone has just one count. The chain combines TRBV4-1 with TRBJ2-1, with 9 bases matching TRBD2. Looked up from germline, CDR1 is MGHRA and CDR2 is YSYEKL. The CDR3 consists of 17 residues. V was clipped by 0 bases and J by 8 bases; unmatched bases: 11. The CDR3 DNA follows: TGCGCCAGCAGCCAAGATGTCGTAGCGGGGGCAAAGTATGAGCAGTTCTTC. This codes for CASSQDVVAGAKYEQFF.

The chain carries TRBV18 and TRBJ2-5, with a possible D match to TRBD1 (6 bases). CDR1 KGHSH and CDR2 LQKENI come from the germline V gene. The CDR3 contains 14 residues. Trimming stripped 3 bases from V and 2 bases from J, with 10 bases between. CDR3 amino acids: CASSPRTVQETQYF. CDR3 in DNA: TGTGCCAGCTCACCTCGGACAGTTCAAGAGACCCAGTACTTC.

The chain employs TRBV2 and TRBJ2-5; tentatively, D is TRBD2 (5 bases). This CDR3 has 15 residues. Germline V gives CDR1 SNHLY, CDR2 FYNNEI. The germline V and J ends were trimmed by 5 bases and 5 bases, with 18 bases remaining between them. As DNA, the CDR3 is TGTGCCAGCAGTCCCCGGACTCCAAGAGTGGAGACCCAGTACTTC. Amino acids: CASSPRTPRVETQYF.

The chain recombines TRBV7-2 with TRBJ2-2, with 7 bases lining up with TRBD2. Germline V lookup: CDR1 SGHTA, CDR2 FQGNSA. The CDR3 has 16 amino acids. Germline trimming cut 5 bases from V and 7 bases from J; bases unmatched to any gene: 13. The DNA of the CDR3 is TGTGCCAGCAGCACACGCGGGGGAACCACTGTCGGGGAGCTGTTTTTT. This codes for CASSTRGGTTVGELFF.

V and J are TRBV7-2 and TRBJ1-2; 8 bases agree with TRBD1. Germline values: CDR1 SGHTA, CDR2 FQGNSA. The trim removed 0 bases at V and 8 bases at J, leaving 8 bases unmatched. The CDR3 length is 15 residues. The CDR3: CASSLAAGGGQGYTF. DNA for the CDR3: TGTGCCAGCAGCTTAGCGGCAGGGGGCGGGCAGGGCTACACCTTC.

The CDR3 protein is CASGSRGRQETQYF. In DNA, the CDR3 is TGTGCTAGTGGGAGCAGGGGCAGGCAAGAGACCCAGTACTTC. The genes are TRBV12-5 and TRBJ2-5, with a tentative D call TRBD1 (6 bases). The CDR3 has 14 amino acids. From germline, CDR1 is LGHNT and CDR2 FRNRAP. Trimming left V 6 bases short and J 2 bases short, with 13 bases between.

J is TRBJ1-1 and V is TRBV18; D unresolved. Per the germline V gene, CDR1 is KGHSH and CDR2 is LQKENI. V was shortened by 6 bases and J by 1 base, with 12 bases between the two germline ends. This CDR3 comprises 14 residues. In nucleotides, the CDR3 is TGTGCCAGCTCTTCCACTGAGGCGAACACTGAAGCTTTCTTT. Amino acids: CASSSTEANTEAFF.

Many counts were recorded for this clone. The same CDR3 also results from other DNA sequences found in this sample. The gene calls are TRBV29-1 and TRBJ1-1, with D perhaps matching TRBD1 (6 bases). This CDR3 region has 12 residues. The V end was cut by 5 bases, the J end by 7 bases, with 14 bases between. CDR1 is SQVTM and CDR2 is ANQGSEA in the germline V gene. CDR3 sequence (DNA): TGCAGCGTTCCTTCCGACAGGCGTGAAGCTTTCTTT. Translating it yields CSVPSDRREAFF.

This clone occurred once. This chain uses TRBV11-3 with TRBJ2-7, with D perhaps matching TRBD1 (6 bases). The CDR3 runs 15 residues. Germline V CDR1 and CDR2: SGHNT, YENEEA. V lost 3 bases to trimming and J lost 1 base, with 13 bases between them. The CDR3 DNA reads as TGTGCCAGCAGCTTCCGTACAGGGAGATCCTACGAGCAGTACTTC. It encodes CASSFRTGRSYEQYF. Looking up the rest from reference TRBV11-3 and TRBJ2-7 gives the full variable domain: EAGVVQSPRYKIIEKKQPVAFWCNPISGHNTLYWYLQNLGQGPELLIRYENEEAVDDSQLPKDRFSAERLKGVDSTLKIQPAELGDSAVYLCASSFRTGRSYEQYFGPGTRLTVT.